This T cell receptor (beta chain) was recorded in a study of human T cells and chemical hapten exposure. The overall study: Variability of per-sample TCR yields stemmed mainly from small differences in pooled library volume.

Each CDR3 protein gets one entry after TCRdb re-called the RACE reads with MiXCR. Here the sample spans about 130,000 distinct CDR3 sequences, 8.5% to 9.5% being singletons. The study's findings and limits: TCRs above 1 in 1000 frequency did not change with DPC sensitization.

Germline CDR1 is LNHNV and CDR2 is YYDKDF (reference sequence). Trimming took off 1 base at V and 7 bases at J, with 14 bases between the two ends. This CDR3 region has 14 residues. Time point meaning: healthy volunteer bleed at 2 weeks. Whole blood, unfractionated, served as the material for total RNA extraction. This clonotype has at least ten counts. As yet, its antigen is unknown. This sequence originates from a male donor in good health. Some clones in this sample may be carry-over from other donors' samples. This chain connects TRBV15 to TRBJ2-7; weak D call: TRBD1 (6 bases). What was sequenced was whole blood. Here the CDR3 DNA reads TGTGCCACCAGCAGAGTTCGGACAGAGAGGGAGCAGTACTTC. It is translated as CATSRVRTEREQYF.